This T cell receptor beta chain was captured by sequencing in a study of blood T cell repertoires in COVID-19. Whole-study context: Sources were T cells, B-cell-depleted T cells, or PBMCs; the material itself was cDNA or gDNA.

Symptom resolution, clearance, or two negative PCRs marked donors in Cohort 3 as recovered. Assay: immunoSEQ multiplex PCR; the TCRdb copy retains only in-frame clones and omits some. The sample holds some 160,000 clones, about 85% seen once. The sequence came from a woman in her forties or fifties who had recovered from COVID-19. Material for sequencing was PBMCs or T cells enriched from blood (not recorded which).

CDR3 protein: CASSYSREGGEAFF. The DNA of the CDR3 is TGTGCCAGCAGTTACTCGCGAGAGGGAGGGGAAGCTTTCTTT. The chain has TRBV6-5 and TRBJ1-1; no definite D call. This CDR3 comprises 14 residues. CDR1 and CDR2 (germline): MNHEY, SVGAGI. The ends were cut back, 0 bases at V and 8 bases at J, with 13 bases in the middle.